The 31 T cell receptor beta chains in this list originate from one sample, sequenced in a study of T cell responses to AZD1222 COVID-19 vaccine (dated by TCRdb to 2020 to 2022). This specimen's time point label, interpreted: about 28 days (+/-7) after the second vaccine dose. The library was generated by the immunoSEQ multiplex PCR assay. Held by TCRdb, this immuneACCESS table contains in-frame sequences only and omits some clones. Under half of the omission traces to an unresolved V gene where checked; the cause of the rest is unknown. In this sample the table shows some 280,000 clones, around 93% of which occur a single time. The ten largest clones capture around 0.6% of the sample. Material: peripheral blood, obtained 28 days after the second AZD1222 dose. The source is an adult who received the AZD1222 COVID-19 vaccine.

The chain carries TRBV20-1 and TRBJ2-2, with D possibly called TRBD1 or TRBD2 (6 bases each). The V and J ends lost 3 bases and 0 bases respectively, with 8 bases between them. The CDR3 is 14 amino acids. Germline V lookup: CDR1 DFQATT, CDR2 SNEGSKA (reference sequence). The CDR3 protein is CSASRGPNTGELFF. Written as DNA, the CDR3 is TGCAGTGCTAGTCGGGGGCCGAACACCGGGGAGCTGTTTTTT.

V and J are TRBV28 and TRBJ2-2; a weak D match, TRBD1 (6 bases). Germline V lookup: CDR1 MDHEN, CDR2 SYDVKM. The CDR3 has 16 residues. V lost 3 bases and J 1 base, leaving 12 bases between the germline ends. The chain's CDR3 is CASSFGQGKNTGELFF. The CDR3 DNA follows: TGTGCCAGCAGTTTCGGGCAGGGGAAGAACACCGGGGAGCTGTTTTTT.

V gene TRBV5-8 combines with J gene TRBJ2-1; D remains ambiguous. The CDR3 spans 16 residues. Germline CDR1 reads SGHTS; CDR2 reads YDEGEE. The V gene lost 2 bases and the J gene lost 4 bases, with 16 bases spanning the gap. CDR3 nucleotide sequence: TGTGCCAGCAGCTTTCTACCGGGCCCCGGATACAATGAGCAGTTCTTC. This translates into CASSFLPGPGYNEQFF.

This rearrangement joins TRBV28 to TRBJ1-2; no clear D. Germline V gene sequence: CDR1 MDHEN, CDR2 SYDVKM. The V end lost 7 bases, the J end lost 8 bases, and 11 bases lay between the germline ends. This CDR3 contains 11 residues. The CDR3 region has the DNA TGTGCCAGCATGGTGGGTCGGGGCTACACCTTC. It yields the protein CASMVGRGYTF.

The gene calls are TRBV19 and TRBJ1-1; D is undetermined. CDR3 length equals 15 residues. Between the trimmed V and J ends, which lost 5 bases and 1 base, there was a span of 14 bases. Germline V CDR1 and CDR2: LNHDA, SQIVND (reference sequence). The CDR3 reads CASSARFQPNTEAFF. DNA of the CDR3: TGTGCCAGTAGTGCTCGTTTCCAGCCGAACACTGAAGCTTTCTTT.

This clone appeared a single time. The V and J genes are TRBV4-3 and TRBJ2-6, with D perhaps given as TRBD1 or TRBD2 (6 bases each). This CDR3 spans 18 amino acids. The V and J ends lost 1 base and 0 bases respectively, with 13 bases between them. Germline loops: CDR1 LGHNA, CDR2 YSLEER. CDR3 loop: CASSQVGGDNSGANVLTF. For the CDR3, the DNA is TGCGCCAGCAGCCAAGTGGGGGGCGATAACTCTGGGGCCAACGTCCTGACTTTC.

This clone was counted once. CDR3 sequence (DNA): TGTGCCAGCAGCGTAGATGGCAGAGAATCACCCCTCCACTTT. Translated, it gives CASSVDGRESPLHF. V gene TRBV9 combines with J gene TRBJ1-6; D is ambiguous. The V gene's germline CDR1 is SGDLS and CDR2 YYNGEE. Between the trimmed V and J ends, which lost 0 bases and 10 bases, there was a span of 11 bases. This CDR3 region has 14 residues.

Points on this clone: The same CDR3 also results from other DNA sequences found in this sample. CDR3 loop: CASSLGGGGTEAFF. The CDR3 coding sequence is TGTGCCAGCAGTTTAGGGGGCGGGGGCACTGAAGCTTTCTTT. The chain couples TRBV28 to TRBJ1-1, with a weak D call TRBD1 (6 bases). This CDR3 contains 14 residues. Germline V lookup: CDR1 MDHEN, CDR2 SYDVKM. The V end was cut by 2 bases, the J end by 4 bases, with 11 bases between.

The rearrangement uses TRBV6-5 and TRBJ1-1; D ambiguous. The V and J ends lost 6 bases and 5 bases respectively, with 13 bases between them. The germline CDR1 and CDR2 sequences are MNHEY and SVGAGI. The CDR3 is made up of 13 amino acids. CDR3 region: CASSPRSGTEAFF. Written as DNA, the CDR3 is TGTGCCAGCAGCCCCCGTAGCGGGACTGAAGCTTTCTTT.

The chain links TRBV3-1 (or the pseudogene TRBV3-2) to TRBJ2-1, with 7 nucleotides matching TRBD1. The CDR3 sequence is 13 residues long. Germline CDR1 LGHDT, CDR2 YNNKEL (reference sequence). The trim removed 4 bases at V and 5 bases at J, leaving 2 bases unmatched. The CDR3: CASSPRGNNEQFF. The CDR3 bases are TGTGCCAGCAGCCCCAGGGGGAACAATGAGCAGTTCTTC.

DNA of the CDR3: TGTGCCAGCAGTTTAGTTGGGGATTCACCCCTCCACTTT. It encodes CASSLVGDSPLHF. The gene calls are TRBV28 and TRBJ1-6; D gene uncertain. Germline values: CDR1 MDHEN, CDR2 SYDVKM. The length of the CDR3 is 13 residues. The V gene lost 2 bases and the J gene lost 8 bases, with 7 bases spanning the gap.

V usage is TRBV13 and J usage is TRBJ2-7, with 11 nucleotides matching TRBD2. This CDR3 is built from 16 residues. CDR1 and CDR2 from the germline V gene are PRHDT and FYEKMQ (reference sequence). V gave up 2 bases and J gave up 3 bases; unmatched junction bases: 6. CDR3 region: CASSLTKTSGNYEQYF. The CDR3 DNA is TGTGCCAGCAGCTTAACCAAGACTAGCGGGAACTACGAGCAGTACTTC.

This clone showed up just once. Written as DNA, the CDR3 is TGTGCCAGCAGCGAACAGGGGGTTCACAATGAGCAGTTCTTC. This sequence encodes CASSEQGVHNEQFF. This chain uses TRBV9 with TRBJ2-1, with 8 bases identical to TRBD1. The J segment lost 5 bases and the V segment lost 3 bases, leaving 4 bases of the junction unmatched. The CDR3 sequence is 14 residues long. CDR1 SGDLS and CDR2 YYNGEE come from the germline V gene. Together with reference TRBV9 and TRBJ2-1, the CDR3 gives the full variable domain: DSGVTQTPKHLITATGQRVTLRCSPRSGDLSVYWYQQSLDQGLQFLIQYYNGEERAKGNILERFSAQQFPDLHSELNLSSLELGDSALYFCASSEQGVHNEQFFGPGTRLTVL.

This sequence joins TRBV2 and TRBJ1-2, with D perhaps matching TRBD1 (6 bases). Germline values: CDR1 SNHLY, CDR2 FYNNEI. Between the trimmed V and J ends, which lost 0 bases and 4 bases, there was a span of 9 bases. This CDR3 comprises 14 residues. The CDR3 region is CASSEARGSYGYTF. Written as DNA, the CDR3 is TGTGCCAGCAGTGAAGCGAGGGGGAGCTATGGCTACACCTTC.

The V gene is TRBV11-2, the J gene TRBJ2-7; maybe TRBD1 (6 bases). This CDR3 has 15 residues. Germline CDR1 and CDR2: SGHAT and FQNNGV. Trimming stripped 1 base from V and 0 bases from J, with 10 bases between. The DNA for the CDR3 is TGTGCCAGCAGCTTAGCTACAGGGTACTCCTACGAGCAGTACTTC. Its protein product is CASSLATGYSYEQYF.

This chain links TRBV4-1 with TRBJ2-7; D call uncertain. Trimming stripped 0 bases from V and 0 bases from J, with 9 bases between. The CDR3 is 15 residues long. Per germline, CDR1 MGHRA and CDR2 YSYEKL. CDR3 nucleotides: TGCGCCAGCAGCCAAGAGAGGACGGTCTCCTACGAGCAGTACTTC. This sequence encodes CASSQERTVSYEQYF.

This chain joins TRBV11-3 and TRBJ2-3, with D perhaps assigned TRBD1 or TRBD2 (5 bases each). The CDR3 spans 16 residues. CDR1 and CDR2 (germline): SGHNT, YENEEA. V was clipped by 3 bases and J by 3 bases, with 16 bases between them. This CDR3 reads CASSLGTPYNTDTQYF. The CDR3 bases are TGTGCCAGCAGCTTGGGGACCCCATACAATACAGATACGCAGTATTTT.

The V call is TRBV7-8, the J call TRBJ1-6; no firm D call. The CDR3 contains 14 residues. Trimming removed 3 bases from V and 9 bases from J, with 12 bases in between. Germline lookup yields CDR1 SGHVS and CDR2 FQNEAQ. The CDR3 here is CASSLTPTRSPLHF. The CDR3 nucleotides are TGTGCCAGCAGCTTGACCCCTACACGTTCACCCCTCCACTTT.

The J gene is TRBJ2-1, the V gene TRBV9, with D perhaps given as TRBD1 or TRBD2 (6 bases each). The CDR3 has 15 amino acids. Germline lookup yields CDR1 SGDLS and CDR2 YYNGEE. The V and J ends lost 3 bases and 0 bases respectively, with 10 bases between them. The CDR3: CASSGGGLSYNEQFF. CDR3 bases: TGTGCCAGCAGCGGTGGGGGGCTCTCCTACAATGAGCAGTTCTTC.

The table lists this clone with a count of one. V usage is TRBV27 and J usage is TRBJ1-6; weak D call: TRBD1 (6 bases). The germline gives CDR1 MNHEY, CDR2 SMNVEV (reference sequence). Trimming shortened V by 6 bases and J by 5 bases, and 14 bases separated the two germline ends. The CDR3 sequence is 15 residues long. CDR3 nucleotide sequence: TGTGCCAGCAGCTCCAGGGGAACCAATAATTCACCCCTCCACTTT. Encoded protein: CASSSRGTNNSPLHF.

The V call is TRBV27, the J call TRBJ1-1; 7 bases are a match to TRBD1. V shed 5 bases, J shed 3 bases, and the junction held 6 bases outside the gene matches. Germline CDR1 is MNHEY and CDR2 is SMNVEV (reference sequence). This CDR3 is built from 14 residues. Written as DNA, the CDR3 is TGTGCCAGCAGTCCGCGGACAGGCTACACTGAAGCTTTCTTT. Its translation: CASSPRTGYTEAFF.

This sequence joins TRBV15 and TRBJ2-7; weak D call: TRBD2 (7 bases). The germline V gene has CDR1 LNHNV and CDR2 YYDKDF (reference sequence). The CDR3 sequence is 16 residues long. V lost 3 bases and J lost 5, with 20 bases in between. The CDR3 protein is CATSRGGGLLNDEQYF. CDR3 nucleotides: TGTGCCACCAGCAGGGGAGGGGGGCTACTCAACGACGAGCAGTACTTC.

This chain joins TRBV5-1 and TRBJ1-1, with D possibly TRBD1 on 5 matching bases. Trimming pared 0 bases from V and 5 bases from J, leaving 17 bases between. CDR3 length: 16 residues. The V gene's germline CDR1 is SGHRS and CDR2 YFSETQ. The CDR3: CASSLASGSLGTEAFF. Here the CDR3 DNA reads TGCGCCAGCAGCTTGGCATCAGGGAGTTTGGGGACTGAAGCTTTCTTT.

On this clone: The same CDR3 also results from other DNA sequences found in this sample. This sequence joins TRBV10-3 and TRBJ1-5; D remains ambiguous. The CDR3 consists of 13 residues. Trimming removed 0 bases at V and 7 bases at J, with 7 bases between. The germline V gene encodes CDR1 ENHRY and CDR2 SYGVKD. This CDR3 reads CAISESVNQPQHF. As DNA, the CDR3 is TGTGCCATCAGTGAGTCAGTTAACCAGCCCCAGCATTTT.

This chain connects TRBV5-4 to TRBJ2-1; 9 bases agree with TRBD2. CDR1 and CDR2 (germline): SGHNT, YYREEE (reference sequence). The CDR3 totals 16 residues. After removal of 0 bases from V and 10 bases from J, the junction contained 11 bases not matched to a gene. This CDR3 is CASSLGYSGSGLEQFF. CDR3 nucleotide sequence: TGTGCCAGCAGCTTGGGGTATAGCGGGAGCGGTTTAGAGCAGTTCTTC.

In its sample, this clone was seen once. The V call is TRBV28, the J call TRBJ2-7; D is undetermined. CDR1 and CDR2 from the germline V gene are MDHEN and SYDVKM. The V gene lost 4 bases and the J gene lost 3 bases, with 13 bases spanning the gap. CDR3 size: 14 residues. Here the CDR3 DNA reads TGTGCCAGCAGTTCCAATCCAATTGACTACGAGCAGTACTTC. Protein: CASSSNPIDYEQYF.

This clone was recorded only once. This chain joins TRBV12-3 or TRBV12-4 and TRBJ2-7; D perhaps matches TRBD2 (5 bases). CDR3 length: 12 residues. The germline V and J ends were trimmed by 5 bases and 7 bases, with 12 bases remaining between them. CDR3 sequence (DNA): TGTGCCAGCAGTCGCGGACTGGGGGAGCAGTACTTC. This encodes CASSRGLGEQYF.

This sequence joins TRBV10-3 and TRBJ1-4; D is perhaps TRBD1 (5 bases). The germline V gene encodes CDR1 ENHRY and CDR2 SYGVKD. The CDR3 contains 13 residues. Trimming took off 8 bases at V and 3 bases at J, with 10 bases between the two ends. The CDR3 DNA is TGTGCCATCGGGGGGGGACCTAATGAAAAACTGTTTTTT. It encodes CAIGGGPNEKLFF.

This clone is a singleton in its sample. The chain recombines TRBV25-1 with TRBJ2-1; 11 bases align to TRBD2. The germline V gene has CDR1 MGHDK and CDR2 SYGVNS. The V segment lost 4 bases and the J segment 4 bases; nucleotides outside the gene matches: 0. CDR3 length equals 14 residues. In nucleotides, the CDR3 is TGTGCCAGCAGTGTAGCGGGGGGGTACAATGAGCAGTTCTTC. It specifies CASSVAGGYNEQFF.

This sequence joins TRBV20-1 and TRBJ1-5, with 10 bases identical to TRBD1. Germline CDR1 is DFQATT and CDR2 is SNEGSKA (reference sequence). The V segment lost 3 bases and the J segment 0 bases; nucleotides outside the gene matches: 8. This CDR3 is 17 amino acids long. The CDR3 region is CSASGTGAGVSNQPQHF. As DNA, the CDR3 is TGCAGTGCTAGTGGGACAGGGGCGGGAGTTAGCAATCAGCCCCAGCATTTT.

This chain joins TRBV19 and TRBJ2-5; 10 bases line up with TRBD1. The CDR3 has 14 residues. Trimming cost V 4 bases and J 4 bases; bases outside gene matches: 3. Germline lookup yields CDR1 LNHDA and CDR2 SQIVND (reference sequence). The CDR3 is CASSTRTGGETQYF. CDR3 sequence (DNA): TGTGCCAGTAGTACCCGGACAGGGGGAGAGACCCAGTACTTC.